The 3 T cell receptor beta chains below come from one sample, sequenced in a study of blood T cell repertoires in COVID-19. TCRdb's copy holds only in-frame clones and misses some; the assay was immunoSEQ multiplex PCR. The sample carries 150,000 to 200,000 clones, approximately 88% recorded once. Sequencing was performed on PBMCs or T cells enriched from blood (not recorded which). These receptors all stem from a man between 70 and 80 years old who had been exposed to COVID-19.

Comments on this clone: The sample carries other DNA sequences with the same CDR3. J is TRBJ2-2 and V is TRBV7-2, with TRBD2 identical over 13 bases. CDR1 and CDR2 (germline): SGHTA, FQGNSA. This CDR3 has 18 amino acids. J was trimmed by 2 bases and V by 5 bases; bases with no gene match: 8. CDR3: CASSPRLAGGGNTGELFF. The CDR3 DNA reads as TGTGCCAGCAGCCCCCGACTAGCGGGAGGTGGCAACACCGGGGAGCTGTTTTTT. Combining the CDR3 with reference TRBV7-2 and TRBJ2-2 gives the whole variable domain GAGVSQSPSNKVTEKGKDVELRCDPISGHTALYWYRQSLGQGLEFLIYFQGNSAPDKSGLPSDRFSAERTGGSVSTLTIQRTQQEDSAVYLCASSPRLAGGGNTGELFFGEGSRLTVL.

V gene TRBV5-5 combines with J gene TRBJ1-2; 7 bases are shared with TRBD1. The CDR3 loop spans 16 amino acids. Germline CDR1 is SGHKS and CDR2 is YYEKEE (reference sequence). The V segment lost 2 bases and the J segment 6 bases; nucleotides outside the gene matches: 13. In DNA form, the CDR3 reads TGTGCCAGCAGCTTCGGAGGGGGCAGGGCGAGCGATGGCTACACCTTC. Translated, it gives CASSFGGGRASDGYTF.

This chain connects TRBV4-1 to TRBJ1-2, with 8 bases matching TRBD1. Trimming removed 2 bases from V and 7 bases from J; junction bases left unmatched: 12. The V gene's germline CDR1 is MGHRA and CDR2 YSYEKL. The CDR3 spans 16 residues. DNA of the CDR3: TGCGCCAGCAGCCAACGCCCGGACAGGGTGAGCGTTGGCTACACCTTC. Amino acids: CASSQRPDRVSVGYTF.